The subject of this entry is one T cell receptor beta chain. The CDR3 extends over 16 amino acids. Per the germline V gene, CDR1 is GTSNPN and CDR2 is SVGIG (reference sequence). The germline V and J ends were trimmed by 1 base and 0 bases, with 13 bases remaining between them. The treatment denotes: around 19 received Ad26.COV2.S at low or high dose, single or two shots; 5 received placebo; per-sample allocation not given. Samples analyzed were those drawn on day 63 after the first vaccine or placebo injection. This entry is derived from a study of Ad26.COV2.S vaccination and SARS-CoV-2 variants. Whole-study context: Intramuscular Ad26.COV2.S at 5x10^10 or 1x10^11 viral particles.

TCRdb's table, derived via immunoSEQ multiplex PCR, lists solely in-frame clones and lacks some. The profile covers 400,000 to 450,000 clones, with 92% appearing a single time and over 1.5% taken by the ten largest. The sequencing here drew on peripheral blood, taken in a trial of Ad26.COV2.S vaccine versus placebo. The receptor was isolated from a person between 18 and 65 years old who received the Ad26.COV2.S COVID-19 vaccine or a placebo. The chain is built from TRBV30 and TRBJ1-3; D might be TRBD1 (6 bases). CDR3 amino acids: CAWSDETGPSGNTIYF. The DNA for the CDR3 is TGTGCCTGGAGTGACGAGACAGGACCCTCTGGAAACACCATATATTTT.